This entry is about one T cell receptor beta chain. V lost 3 bases, J lost 4 bases, and 13 bases lay in between. From germline, CDR1 is SGDLS and CDR2 YYNGEE. The length of the CDR3 is 15 residues. The data were taken from a study of T cell changes during pregnancy in multiple sclerosis. TCRdb's copy holds only in-frame clones and misses some; the assay was immunoSEQ multiplex PCR. The table includes about 110,000 clones, around 93% detected once. The TCR comes from a female donor with multiple sclerosis, enrolled in a pregnancy study. The sample was peripheral blood, taken after pregnancy. V is TRBV9 and J is TRBJ2-2, with D possibly matching TRBD1 (6 bases). CDR3 coding DNA: TGTGCCAGCAGCGCGCGACAGGTGTCCACCGGGGAGCTGTTTTTT. It is translated as CASSARQVSTGELFF.